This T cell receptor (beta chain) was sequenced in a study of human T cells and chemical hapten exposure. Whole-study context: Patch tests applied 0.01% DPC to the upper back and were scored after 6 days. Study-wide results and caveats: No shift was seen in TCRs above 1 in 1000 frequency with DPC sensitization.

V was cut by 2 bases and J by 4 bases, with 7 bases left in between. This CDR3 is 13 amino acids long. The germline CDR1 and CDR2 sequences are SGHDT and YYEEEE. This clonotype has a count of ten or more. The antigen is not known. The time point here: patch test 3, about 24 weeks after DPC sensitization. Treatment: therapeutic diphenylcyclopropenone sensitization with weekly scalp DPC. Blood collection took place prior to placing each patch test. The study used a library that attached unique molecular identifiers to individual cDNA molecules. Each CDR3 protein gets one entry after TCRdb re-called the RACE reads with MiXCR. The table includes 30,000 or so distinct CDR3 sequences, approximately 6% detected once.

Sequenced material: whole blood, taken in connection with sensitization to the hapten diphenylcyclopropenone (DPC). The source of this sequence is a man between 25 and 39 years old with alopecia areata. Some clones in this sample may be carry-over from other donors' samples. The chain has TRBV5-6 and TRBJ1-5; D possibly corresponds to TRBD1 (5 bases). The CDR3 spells CASSFGGNQPQHF. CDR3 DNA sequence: TGTGCCAGCAGCTTTGGGGGAAATCAGCCCCAGCATTTT.